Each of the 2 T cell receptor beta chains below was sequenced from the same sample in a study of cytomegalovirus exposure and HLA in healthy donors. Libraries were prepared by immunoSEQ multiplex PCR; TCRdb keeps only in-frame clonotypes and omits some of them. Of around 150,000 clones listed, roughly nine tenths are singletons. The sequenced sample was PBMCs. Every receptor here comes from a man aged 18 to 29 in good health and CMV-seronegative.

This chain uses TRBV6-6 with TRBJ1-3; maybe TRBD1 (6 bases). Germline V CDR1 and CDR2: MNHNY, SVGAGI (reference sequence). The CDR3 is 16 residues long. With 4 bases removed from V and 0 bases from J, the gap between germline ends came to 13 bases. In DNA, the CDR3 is TGTGCCAGCAGTTTCGCGACAGGCCGCTCTGGAAACACCATATATTTT. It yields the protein CASSFATGRSGNTIYF.

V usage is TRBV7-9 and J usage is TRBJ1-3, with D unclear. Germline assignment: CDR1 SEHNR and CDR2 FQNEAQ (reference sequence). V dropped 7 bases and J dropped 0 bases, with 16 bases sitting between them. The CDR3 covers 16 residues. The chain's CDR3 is CASTLLGGNSGNTIYF. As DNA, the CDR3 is TGTGCCAGCACCCTGCTGGGAGGGAACTCTGGAAACACCATATATTTT.